These 17 T cell receptor beta chains originate from one sample sequenced in a study of blood T cell repertoires in COVID-19. Generated by immunoSEQ multiplex PCR, the TCRdb table keeps only in-frame clones and is missing some. Of some 450,000 clones in the sample, approximately 90% are singletons; the top ten hold more than 0.7%. The sample consisted of peripheral blood. Receptors originate from a man between 18 and 29 years old with COVID-19, enrolled during active disease.

The chain's CDR3 is CASSLEGQQPQHF. The DNA for the CDR3 is TGTGCCAGCAGCTTAGAAGGACAGCAGCCCCAGCATTTT. This chain links TRBV7-9 with TRBJ1-5; D may be TRBD1 (6 bases). Germline CDR1 and CDR2: SEHNR and FQNEAQ (reference sequence). Trimming cost V 1 base and J 7 bases, with 8 bases left between them. The CDR3 is made up of 13 amino acids.

This rearrangement joins TRBV29-1 to TRBJ1-2; D is uncertain. This CDR3 region has 13 residues. Germline CDR1 and CDR2: SQVTM and ANQGSEA. Between the trimmed V and J ends, which lost 2 bases and 2 bases, there was a span of 9 bases. Here the CDR3 DNA reads TGCAGCGTTGAATCAGGATCGAACTATGGCTACACCTTC. Translating gives CSVESGSNYGYTF.

J is TRBJ1-4 and V is TRBV12-5; TRBD1 might be the D (5 bases). Trimming removed 6 bases at V and 0 bases at J, with 26 bases between. This CDR3 comprises 20 residues. The germline gives CDR1 LGHNT, CDR2 FRNRAP. This chain's CDR3 is CASGSTGHDRGVSTNEKLFF. CDR3 DNA: TGTGCTAGTGGGTCCACCGGACATGACCGGGGGGTTTCAACTAATGAAAAACTGTTTTTT. Combining the CDR3 with reference TRBV12-5 and TRBJ1-4 gives the whole variable domain DARVTQTPRHKVTEMGQEVTMRCQPILGHNTVFWYRQTMMQGLELLAYFRNRAPLDDSGMPKDRFSAEMPDATLATLKIQPSEPRDSAVYFCASGSTGHDRGVSTNEKLFFGSGTQLSVL.

The V and J genes are TRBV5-1 and TRBJ2-7; D gene unclear. Trimming took off 3 bases at V and 2 bases at J, with 12 bases between the two ends. CDR1 is SGHRS and CDR2 is YFSETQ in the germline V gene. The CDR3 runs to 14 residues. In DNA form, the CDR3 reads TGCGCCAGCAGCTCAGAGAACCAGGCCTACGAGCAGTACTTC. It translates to CASSSENQAYEQYF.

For the CDR3, the DNA is TGTGCCAGTAGTAGATTTGGGAGAGCAGAATCCTACGAGCAGTACTTC. Its translation: CASSRFGRAESYEQYF. The J gene is TRBJ2-7, the V gene TRBV19, with D possibly matching TRBD2 (5 bases). Looked up from germline, CDR1 is LNHDA and CDR2 is SQIVND (reference sequence). The CDR3 covers 16 residues. The V end was cut by 4 bases, the J end by 1 base, with 17 bases between. Together with reference TRBV19 and TRBJ2-7, the CDR3 gives the full variable domain: DGGITQSPKYLFRKEGQNVTLSCEQNLNHDAMYWYRQDPGQGLRLIYYSQIVNDFQKGDIAEGYSVSREKKESFPLTVTSAQKNPTAFYLCASSRFGRAESYEQYFGPGTRLTVT.

This sequence joins TRBV6-6 and TRBJ1-1; D is unresolved. The CDR3 has 15 residues. Deletions cut 6 bases from V and 1 base from J, with 15 bases between. Per germline, CDR1 MNHNY and CDR2 SVGAGI (reference sequence). The CDR3 DNA reads TGTGCCAGCAGGCCCCCACGAGGAGGGAACACTGAAGCTTTCTTT. This translates into CASRPPRGGNTEAFF.

This chain uses TRBV7-6 with TRBJ2-7; D is uncertain. The CDR3 totals 13 residues. Germline V gene data show CDR1 as SGHVS and CDR2 as FNYEAQ. The V gene lost 1 base and the J gene lost 0 bases, with 4 bases spanning the gap. CDR3 residues: CASSLDFSYEQYF. DNA for the CDR3: TGTGCCAGCAGCTTAGACTTCTCCTACGAGCAGTACTTC.

This clone was seen many times. The V and J genes are TRBV12-3 or TRBV12-4 and TRBJ1-2, with D possibly TRBD1 on 5 matching bases. CDR3 length equals 13 residues. V was clipped by 3 bases and J by 8 bases, with 13 bases between them. The DNA for the CDR3 is TGTGCCAGCAGTTTGGGGCCCCGGGTAGGCTACACCTTC. This translates into CASSLGPRVGYTF.

The V call is TRBV7-3, the J call TRBJ2-5, with 7 bases identical to TRBD2. V trimming: 4 bases; J trimming: 5 bases; junction bases outside the gene matches: 4. CDR1 and CDR2 from the germline V gene are SGHTA and FQGTGA. The CDR3 has 13 residues. The CDR3 DNA follows: TGTGCCAGCAGCTCCGGACTAGGGGAGACCCAGTACTTC. This translates into CASSSGLGETQYF.

The chain combines TRBV5-1 with TRBJ2-2, with D possibly matching TRBD1 (6 bases). Germline V CDR1 and CDR2: SGHRS, YFSETQ. The CDR3 runs 15 residues. Trimming took off 5 bases at V and 0 bases at J, with 11 bases between the two ends. The CDR3 DNA is TGCGCCAGCAGAATCGGACAGACGAACACCGGGGAGCTGTTTTTT. Protein: CASRIGQTNTGELFF.

This clone occurred a few times. This chain joins TRBV4-1 and TRBJ1-5, with D possibly TRBD1 on 5 matching bases. Looked up from germline, CDR1 is MGHRA and CDR2 is YSYEKL. CDR3 length: 16 amino acids. The ends were cut back, 0 bases at V and 6 bases at J, with 15 bases in the middle. CDR3 region: CASSQEMASGFQPQHF. The CDR3 coding sequence is TGCGCCAGCAGCCAAGAAATGGCGTCAGGGTTTCAGCCCCAGCATTTT.

The chain links TRBV3-1 (or the pseudogene TRBV3-2) to TRBJ2-4; 7 nucleotides line up with TRBD2. The CDR3 has 17 amino acids. Germline assignment: CDR1 LGHDT and CDR2 YNNKEL (reference sequence). After removal of 3 bases from V and 7 bases from J, the junction contained 15 bases not matched to a gene. The CDR3 sequence is CASSQSGARTGLNIQYF. In nucleotides, the CDR3 is TGTGCCAGCAGCCAGAGCGGGGCAAGGACTGGTCTTAACATTCAGTACTTC.

This chain connects TRBV12-3 or TRBV12-4 to TRBJ2-2; a weak D match, TRBD2 (6 bases). V dropped 10 bases and J dropped 6 bases, with 12 bases sitting between them. This CDR3 is 12 amino acids long. CDR3 nucleotide sequence: TGTGCCACCGGGGGAGAGGCCGGGGAGCTGTTTTTT. Translated, it gives CATGGEAGELFF.

This chain joins TRBV6-2 or TRBV6-3 and TRBJ2-3, with 7 bases lining up with TRBD1. Trimming took 4 bases from V and 2 from J; bases not matched to a gene: 9. Germline V CDR1 and CDR2: MNHEY, SVGEGT. The CDR3 totals 16 residues. CDR3 region: CASSSSTRGTTDTQYF. CDR3 sequence (DNA): TGTGCCAGCAGTTCCTCCACCAGGGGGACCACAGATACGCAGTATTTT.

This clone appeared a single time. The chain combines TRBV7-9 with TRBJ2-5; possible D gene TRBD1, 5 bases. CDR1 SEHNR and CDR2 FQNEAQ come from the germline V gene (reference sequence). Between the trimmed V and J ends, which lost 1 base and 4 bases, there was a span of 13 bases. The CDR3 sequence is 15 residues long. The chain's CDR3 is CASSLGAGQGETQYF. CDR3 nucleotides: TGTGCCAGCAGCTTAGGGGCAGGGCAGGGAGAGACCCAGTACTTC.

The chain uses TRBV11-3 and TRBJ2-1, with D possibly being TRBD1 (5 bases). This CDR3 comprises 12 residues. V shed 6 bases and J shed 7 bases, with 10 bases lying between them. Germline V CDR1 and CDR2: SGHNT, YENEEA. For the CDR3, the DNA is TGTGCCAGCAGGGAAGGGGTAAATGAGCAGTTCTTC. It translates to CASREGVNEQFF. The full variable domain, its missing parts supplied by reference TRBV11-3 and TRBJ2-1, is EAGVVQSPRYKIIEKKQPVAFWCNPISGHNTLYWYLQNLGQGPELLIRYENEEAVDDSQLPKDRFSAERLKGVDSTLKIQPAELGDSAVYLCASREGVNEQFFGPGTRLTVL.

The rearrangement links TRBV4-2 to TRBJ1-1, with 8 bases fitting TRBD1. The germline CDR1 and CDR2 sequences are LGHNA and YNFKEQ. This CDR3 contains 16 residues. V lost 4 bases and J lost 7; bases outside the gene matches: 14. CDR3: CASSREQGGIAGEAFF. The CDR3 DNA sequence: TGTGCCAGCAGCCGCGAACAGGGGGGTATTGCTGGTGAAGCTTTCTTT.